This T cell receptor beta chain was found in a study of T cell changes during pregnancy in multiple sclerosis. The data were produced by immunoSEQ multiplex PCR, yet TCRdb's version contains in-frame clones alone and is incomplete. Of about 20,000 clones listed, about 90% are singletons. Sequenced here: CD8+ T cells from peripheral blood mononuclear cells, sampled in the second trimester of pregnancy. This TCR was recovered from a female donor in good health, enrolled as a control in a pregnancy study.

CDR3 region: CASDTGGRYEQYF. CDR3 coding DNA: TGTGCCAGTGATACAGGGGGCCGTTACGAGCAGTACTTC. The chain is built from TRBV28 and TRBJ2-7; 9 bases fit TRBD1. This CDR3 region has 13 residues. Unmatched junction bases numbered 7, after V lost 9 bases and J lost 4 bases. Looked up from germline, CDR1 is MDHEN and CDR2 is SYDVKM.